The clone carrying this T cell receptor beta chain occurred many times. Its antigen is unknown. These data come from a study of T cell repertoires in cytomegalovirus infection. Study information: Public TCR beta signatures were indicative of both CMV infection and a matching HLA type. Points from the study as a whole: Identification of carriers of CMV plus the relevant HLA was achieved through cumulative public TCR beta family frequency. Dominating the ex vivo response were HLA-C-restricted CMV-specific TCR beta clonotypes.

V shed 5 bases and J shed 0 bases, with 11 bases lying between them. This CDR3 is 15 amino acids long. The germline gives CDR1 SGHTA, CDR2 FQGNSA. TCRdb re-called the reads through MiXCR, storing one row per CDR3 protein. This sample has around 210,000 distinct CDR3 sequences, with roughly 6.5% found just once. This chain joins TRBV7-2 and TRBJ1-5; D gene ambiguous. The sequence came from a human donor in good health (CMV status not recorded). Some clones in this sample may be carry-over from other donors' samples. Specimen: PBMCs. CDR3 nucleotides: TGTGCCAGCAGCACAAACGGCCTTAGCAATCAGCCCCAGCATTTT. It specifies CASSTNGLSNQPQHF.